This T cell receptor (beta chain) was captured by sequencing in a study of chemoradiotherapy in HPV16-positive cancers. The study, taken as a whole, reports: During treatment, candidate HPV-specific clones and E7-related motifs expanded in tumor. Functional assays defining HPV-specific T cells used only two HPV16-positive patients.

To note about this clone: Its antigen remains unknown.

The repertoire was sequenced with immunoSEQ multiplex PCR; TCRdb's copy has only in-frame clones and lacks some. The sample lists thousands of clones; over 70% were seen once. The CDR3 consists of 16 residues. V trimming: 6 bases; J trimming: 2 bases; junction bases outside the gene matches: 12. Germline CDR1 is MNHNS and CDR2 is SASEGT. Sequencing was performed on tumor tissue, taken from a patient who underwent chemoradiotherapy. The genes are TRBV6-1 and TRBJ1-2; 7 bases are a match to TRBD1. The receptor was isolated from a human donor with HPV-associated anogenital cancer. The CDR3 region is CASRERPGQTNYGYTF. The CDR3 DNA reads as TGTGCCAGCAGAGAACGACCGGGACAGACGAACTATGGCTACACCTTC.